This T cell receptor beta chain is from a study of cytomegalovirus exposure and HLA in healthy donors. Study-wide background: Unique TCR beta sequences numbering approximately 120 million came from 150 million to 200 million T cells in an earlier analysis. The study, taken as a whole, reports: After further analysis at a later stage, roughly 16,000 TCR beta sequences were associated with HLA alleles at 0.05 false discovery rate. Most TCR beta V segments were productive about 87% or about 30% of the time in an earlier analysis. Some highly shared sequence variants likely arose as a pipeline artifact.

Germline V gene data show CDR1 as SGHVS and CDR2 as FQNEAQ. The CDR3 is 15 amino acids. V trimming: 1 base; J trimming: 6 bases; junction bases outside the gene matches: 6. With regard to this clone: Its antigen is as yet unknown.

The PCR employed 60 Vbeta primers together with 13 Jbeta primers. The method was immunoSEQ multiplex PCR; TCRdb's version includes in-frame clones alone and lacks a portion of them. Seen here are about 99,000 clones, around 77% observed once, and the top ten hold 3.4%. The chain has TRBV7-8 and TRBJ2-1, with 7 bases lining up with TRBD2. The receptor comes from a man aged 35 to 55 in good health and CMV-seronegative. Material: PBMCs. CDR3 sequence: CASSLGLAALNEQFF. DNA of the CDR3: TGTGCCAGCAGCTTAGGACTAGCAGCCCTCAATGAGCAGTTCTTC.